The 18 T cell receptor beta chains listed next were all sequenced from one sample in a study of identical twins. TCRdb reprocessed the 5' RACE reads with MiXCR, giving one entry per CDR3 protein. Of over 550,000 distinct CDR3 sequences in the sample, 7.1% were seen once. These data are also associated with another study on yellow fever vaccine responses in identical twins.

Material: PBMCs. These TCRs come from a woman younger than 35 in good health.

Only a few counts were recorded for this clonotype. The chain is built from TRBV29-1 and TRBJ2-2; D uncertain. V lost 4 bases and J 4 bases, leaving 10 bases between the germline ends. From germline, CDR1 is SQVTM and CDR2 ANQGSEA. The CDR3 spans 13 residues. The CDR3 protein is CSVARSSTGELFF. The CDR3 DNA reads as TGCAGCGTTGCCAGGTCAAGCACCGGGGAGCTGTTTTTT.

In this sample, this clonotype turned up a few times. The chain recombines TRBV4-1 with TRBJ2-7, with unresolved D. Trimming stripped 1 base from V and 2 bases from J, with 12 bases between. Looked up from germline, CDR1 is MGHRA and CDR2 is YSYEKL. This CDR3 comprises 15 residues. The chain's CDR3 is CASSQVVGKTYEQYF. CDR3 DNA: TGCGCCAGCAGCCAAGTGGTGGGCAAAACCTACGAGCAGTACTTC.

This chain connects TRBV4-1 to TRBJ2-7; D not resolved. The germline V and J ends were trimmed by 1 base and 7 bases, with 17 bases remaining between them. This CDR3 has 15 amino acids. CDR1 is MGHRA, CDR2 YSYEKL, per germline. This chain's CDR3 is CASSQAAERVGEQYF. The CDR3 DNA reads TGCGCCAGCAGCCAAGCTGCAGAGCGAGTTGGGGAGCAGTACTTC.

This clonotype was counted a few times. V usage is TRBV24-1 and J usage is TRBJ2-2; no clear D. Trimming shortened V by 2 bases and J by 0 bases, and 15 bases separated the two germline ends. The CDR3 is 18 residues long. Per germline, CDR1 KGHDR and CDR2 SFDVKD. The CDR3 DNA follows: TGTGCCACCAGTGATTATGGCTTGGATCGCGCGAACACCGGGGAGCTGTTTTTT. It yields the protein CATSDYGLDRANTGELFF.

This clonotype showed up just a few times. The chain uses TRBV9 and TRBJ2-6; D ambiguous. Germline V lookup: CDR1 SGDLS, CDR2 YYNGEE. The CDR3 runs 15 residues. V was trimmed by 4 bases and J by 2 bases, leaving 10 bases between them. CDR3 region: CASSPGLPGANVLTF. CDR3 bases: TGTGCCAGCAGCCCTGGGTTGCCTGGGGCCAACGTCCTGACTTTC.

About this clonotype itself: A read error may explain this, as a much larger clone is one base away. The genes are TRBV7-9 and TRBJ2-7; 8 bases are shared with TRBD1. Germline assignment: CDR1 SEHNR and CDR2 FQNEAQ (reference sequence). This CDR3 has 14 amino acids. Trimming at V came to 1 base and at J to 5 bases, leaving 4 bases not matched to a gene. The CDR3 sequence: CASSLGTGSHEQYF. The CDR3 region has the DNA TGTGCCAGCAGCTTAGGGACAGGGAGCCACGAGCAGTACTTC.

A few counts support this clonotype. V gene TRBV12-3 or TRBV12-4 combines with J gene TRBJ2-2; D possibly corresponds to TRBD2 (7 bases). The CDR3 spans 15 residues. V lost 5 bases, J lost 1 base, and 11 bases lay in between. CDR3 region: CASSGGAMNTGELFF. CDR3 coding DNA: TGTGCCAGCAGTGGGGGGGCCATGAACACCGGGGAGCTGTTTTTT.

A few counts support this clonotype. CDR3 in DNA: TGTGCCAGCAGCTTAAGTCTCGGACTAGCGGGCCCCTACGAGCAGTACTTC. It encodes CASSLSLGLAGPYEQYF. The rearrangement links TRBV7-8 to TRBJ2-7; 11 bases match TRBD2. Per germline, CDR1 SGHVS and CDR2 FQNEAQ. This CDR3 contains 17 residues. With V trimmed by 2 bases and J by 2 bases, 8 bases remained unmatched.

The rearrangement joins TRBV28 to TRBJ1-5; no firm D call. Per germline, CDR1 MDHEN and CDR2 SYDVKM. This CDR3 has 13 residues. V gave up 4 bases and J gave up 4 bases, with 8 bases separating them. The CDR3 nucleotides are TGTGCCAGCAGTTCACCCGAAAATCAGCCCCAGCATTTT. As protein: CASSSPENQPQHF.

This clonotype was counted once. V and J are TRBV28 and TRBJ2-1, with no clear D. CDR3 length equals 15 residues. Trimming shortened V by 2 bases and J by 4 bases, and 12 bases separated the two germline ends. The germline V gene encodes CDR1 MDHEN and CDR2 SYDVKM. CDR3 bases: TGTGCCAGCAGTTTAGAGTGGAACAAATACAATGAGCAGTTCTTC. This encodes CASSLEWNKYNEQFF.

This clonotype was seen many times. V gene TRBV11-3 combines with J gene TRBJ2-2; D may be TRBD1 (5 bases). With 0 bases removed from V and 5 bases from J, the gap between germline ends came to 7 bases. The CDR3 loop spans 14 amino acids. Looked up from germline, CDR1 is SGHNT and CDR2 is YENEEA. The CDR3 nucleotides read TGTGCCAGCAGCTTAGATACAGGAACCGGGGAGCTGTTTTTT. It encodes CASSLDTGTGELFF. The complete variable domain, with remaining parts taken from reference TRBV11-3 and TRBJ2-2, reads EAGVVQSPRYKIIEKKQPVAFWCNPISGHNTLYWYLQNLGQGPELLIRYENEEAVDDSQLPKDRFSAERLKGVDSTLKIQPAELGDSAVYLCASSLDTGTGELFFGEGSRLTVL.

This clonotype was picked up many times. The chain employs TRBV24-1 and TRBJ2-6; D unclear. The CDR3 totals 14 residues. Germline CDR1 and CDR2: KGHDR and SFDVKD. The V gene lost 4 bases and the J gene lost 1 base, with 4 bases spanning the gap. The CDR3 loop reads CATSDPSGANVLTF. The DNA of the CDR3 is TGTGCCACCAGTGACCCGTCTGGGGCCAACGTCCTGACTTTC.

V gene TRBV11-2 combines with J gene TRBJ1-1; 8 bases are shared with TRBD1. This CDR3 has 15 residues. With V trimmed by 6 bases and J by 4 bases, 10 bases remained unmatched. CDR1 is SGHAT, CDR2 FQNNGV, per germline. The CDR3 region has the DNA TGTGCCAGCAGTTTTACAGGGGGGGGTGGCACTGAAGCTTTCTTT. Protein: CASSFTGGGGTEAFF.

This sequence joins TRBV5-1 and TRBJ1-2, with D unresolved. Germline V gives CDR1 SGHRS, CDR2 YFSETQ. This CDR3 is 16 amino acids long. The ends were cut back, 0 bases at V and 0 bases at J, with 12 bases in the middle. The CDR3 region is CASSLEGLGSNYGYTF. The CDR3 DNA follows: TGCGCCAGCAGCTTGGAAGGATTAGGCTCTAACTATGGCTACACCTTC.

This clonotype was seen at least ten times. This rearrangement joins TRBV3-1 to TRBJ2-1, with 13 nucleotides matching TRBD2. Germline assignment: CDR1 LGHDT and CDR2 YNNKEL (reference sequence). CDR3 length: 17 residues. The J segment lost 0 bases and the V segment lost 4 bases, leaving 3 bases of the junction unmatched. The CDR3: CASSRGLAGRSYNEQFF. CDR3 nucleotides: TGTGCCAGCAGCCGGGGACTAGCGGGGCGCTCCTACAATGAGCAGTTCTTC.

This clonotype was seen only a few times. This sequence joins TRBV21-1 and TRBJ1-5; TRBD1, the D gene given by the table, was not confirmed from the DNA. TRBV21-1 is a pseudogene segment. The CDR3 loop spans 18 amino acids. The chain's CDR3 is CASSKAGKTGGIGQPQHF. The CDR3 DNA reads TGTGCCAGCAGCAAAGCGGGAAAAACAGGGGGCATTGGACAGCCCCAGCATTTT.

V and J are TRBV5-1 and TRBJ2-7; 7 nucleotides line up with TRBD2. CDR3 length: 16 residues. The ends lost 4 bases at V and 1 base at J; junction bases unmatched: 11. The germline V gene has CDR1 SGHRS and CDR2 YFSETQ. DNA for the CDR3: TGCGCCAGCAGCCATCGGCGGGCGGGAGTGTCCTACGAGCAGTACTTC. This gives the protein CASSHRRAGVSYEQYF.

This clonotype was counted many times. The chain uses TRBV4-2 and TRBJ1-1; 11 nucleotides agree with TRBD1. V was pared by 4 bases and J by 3 bases, with 4 bases of the junction left unmatched. This CDR3 is built from 15 residues. The germline V gene has CDR1 LGHNA and CDR2 YNFKEQ. CDR3 coding DNA: TGTGCCAGCAGCCTGGGGACAGGGGGGGACACTGAAGCTTTCTTT. Translating gives CASSLGTGGDTEAFF.